Following are 8 T cell receptor beta chains from one sample sequenced in a study of T-cell reconstitution after alpha-beta-depleted transplantation in children. A library of TCRbeta sequences, prepared with unique molecular identifiers, was generated. From the PCR reads, TCRdb called clonotypes with MiXCR, one entry per CDR3 protein. The sample comprises 500,000 or so distinct CDR3 sequences, roughly 11% of which are singletons, and approximately 15% rests with the top ten. The sample consisted of PBMCs, mostly from graft donor cells, taken 180 days after TCRalphabeta/CD19-depleted stem cell transplant. These receptors were collected from a female patient aged 2-9 years who had a stem cell transplant for aplastic anemia, so the T cells may come from the graft donor.

This clonotype was observed a handful of times. V is TRBV5-4 and J is TRBJ2-6; D uncertain. Germline V gives CDR1 SGHNT, CDR2 YYREEE (reference sequence). V lost 0 bases, J lost 0 bases, and 16 bases lay in between. The CDR3 sequence is 19 residues long. Here the CDR3 DNA reads TGTGCCAGCAGCTTGGATGTGTGGAAGGTGGGCTCTGGGGCCAACGTCCTGACTTTC. It specifies CASSLDVWKVGSGANVLTF.

The chain has TRBV6-1 and TRBJ2-7, with 7 bases fitting TRBD1. CDR3 length: 14 residues. Germline values: CDR1 MNHNS, CDR2 SASEGT. V was pared by 2 bases and J by 2 bases, with 3 bases of the junction left unmatched. CDR3 nucleotides: TGTGCCAGCAGTGAATTACAGGGGACCTACGAGCAGTACTTC. Encoded protein: CASSELQGTYEQYF.

This clonotype was seen a handful of times. This chain connects TRBV11-2 to TRBJ2-3; 14 bases align to TRBD2. The CDR3 runs 18 residues. Germline V gene lookup returns CDR1 SGHAT and CDR2 FQNNGV. The J segment lost 4 bases and the V segment lost 2 bases, leaving 8 bases of the junction unmatched. CDR3 protein: CASSLRGTSGSFPDTQYF. DNA of the CDR3: TGTGCCAGCAGCTTACGAGGGACTAGCGGGAGTTTCCCAGATACGCAGTATTTT.

V is TRBV7-8 and J is TRBJ1-2, with 7 nucleotides matching TRBD1. The CDR3 is 14 amino acids. The V gene end was trimmed by 5 bases and the J gene end by 5 bases; junction bases not matched to a gene: 8. Germline V gene sequence: CDR1 SGHVS, CDR2 FQNEAQ. The CDR3 region has the DNA TGTGCCAGCAGCCTGCGGGACAGCAAGTATGGCTACACCTTC. Amino acids: CASSLRDSKYGYTF.

This clonotype was picked up many times. The chain employs TRBV28 and TRBJ1-1; 8 positions agree with TRBD1. The J segment lost 5 bases and the V segment lost 7 bases, leaving 12 bases of the junction unmatched. Per the germline V gene, CDR1 is MDHEN and CDR2 is SYDVKM. The CDR3 covers 15 residues. CDR3 DNA sequence: TGTGCCAGCACCCCTACCCCGACAGGGGAGACTGAAGCTTTCTTT. Residues: CASTPTPTGETEAFF.

This clonotype appeared a few times. The chain joins TRBV5-1 to TRBJ1-1, with D possibly being TRBD1 (5 bases). The germline V and J ends were trimmed by 7 bases and 11 bases, with 18 bases remaining between them. The CDR3 loop spans 12 amino acids. The germline CDR1 and CDR2 sequences are SGHRS and YFSETQ. The DNA for the CDR3 is TGCGCCAGCCGTAAAGGGGACTTGGGGGCTTTCTTT. Translation: CASRKGDLGAFF. Complete variable domain (other parts from reference TRBV5-1 and TRBJ1-1): KAGVTQTPRYLIKTRGQQVTLSCSPISGHRSVSWYQQTPGQGLQFLFEYFSETQRNKGNFPGRFSGRQFSNSRSEMNVSTLELGDSALYLCASRKGDLGAFFGQGTRLTVV.

This clonotype occurred a few times. The rearrangement uses TRBV19 and TRBJ2-2; tentatively, D is TRBD1 or TRBD2 (5 bases each). CDR3 size: 15 residues. Trimming took off 3 bases at V and 0 bases at J, with 8 bases between the two ends. Per germline, CDR1 LNHDA and CDR2 SQIVND (reference sequence). The CDR3 coding sequence is TGTGCCAGTAGTATGAGGGGCGCGAACACCGGGGAGCTGTTTTTT. As protein: CASSMRGANTGELFF. Complete variable domain (other parts from reference TRBV19 and TRBJ2-2): DGGITQSPKYLFRKEGQNVTLSCEQNLNHDAMYWYRQDPGQGLRLIYYSQIVNDFQKGDIAEGYSVSREKKESFPLTVTSAQKNPTAFYLCASSMRGANTGELFFGEGSRLTVL.

This clonotype was detected only a few times. The CDR3 loop reads CASSLCLGRADYEQYV. CDR3 DNA: TGTGCCAGCAGCTTATGTCTCGGGAGGGCCGACTACGAGCAGTACGTC. The J gene is TRBJ2-7, the V gene TRBV7-2, with 8 nucleotides matching TRBD2. The germline CDR1 and CDR2 sequences are SGHTA and FQGNSA. The CDR3 is made up of 16 amino acids. J lost 3 bases, V lost 2 bases, and 9 bases had no gene match.